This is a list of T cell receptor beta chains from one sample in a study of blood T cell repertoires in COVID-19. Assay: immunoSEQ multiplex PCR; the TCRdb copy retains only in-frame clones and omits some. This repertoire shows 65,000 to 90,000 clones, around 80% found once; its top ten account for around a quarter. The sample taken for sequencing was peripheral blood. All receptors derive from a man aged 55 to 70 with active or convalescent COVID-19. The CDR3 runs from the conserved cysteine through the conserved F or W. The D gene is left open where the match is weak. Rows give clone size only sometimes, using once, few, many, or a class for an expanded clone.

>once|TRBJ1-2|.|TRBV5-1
TGCGCCAGCAGCTTGGGCCCGACGGGGAACTATGGCTACACCTTC
CASSLGPTGNYGYTF
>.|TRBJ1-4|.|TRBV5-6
TGTGCCAGCAGCCCGGCCGGGGGTGAAAAACTGTTTTTT
CASSPAGGEKLFF
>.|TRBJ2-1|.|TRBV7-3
TGTGCCAGCAGCTGGTCTCAGGGGACCTACAATGAGCAGTTCTTC
CASSWSQGTYNEQFF
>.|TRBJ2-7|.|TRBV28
TGTGCCAGCACCACTCCAGACAGGAGCTCCTACGAGCAGTACTTC
CASTTPDRSSYEQYF
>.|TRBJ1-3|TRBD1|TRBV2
TGTGCCAGCAGCCGCGACAGGGCCAACTCTGGAAACACCATATATTTT
CASSRDRANSGNTIYF
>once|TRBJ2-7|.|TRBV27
TGTGCCAGCCGCAGTTTACCGAACCCAGGGATAAGGCAGTACTTC
CASRSLPNPGIRQYF
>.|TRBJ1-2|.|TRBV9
TGTGCCAGCAGCGTAGTAGGTCAGGGTGAGGGCTACACCTTC
CASSVVGQGEGYTF
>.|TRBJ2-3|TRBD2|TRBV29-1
TGCAGCGTTAGCGGGGGGTTCGATACGCAGTATTTT
CSVSGGFDTQYF
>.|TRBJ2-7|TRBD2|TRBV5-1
TGCGCCAGCAGCCCTAGCGGGGGAACGTCAGTCTACGAGCAGTACTTC
CASSPSGGTSVYEQYF
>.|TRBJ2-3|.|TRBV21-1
TGTGCCAGCAGCATTATTTTCCTCGGCGGGGGGGAGACAGATACGCAGTATTTT
CASSIIFLGGGETDTQYF
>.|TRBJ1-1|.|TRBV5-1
TGCGCCAGCAGCCTCTACGGGGATGACACTGAAGCTTTCTTT
CASSLYGDDTEAFF
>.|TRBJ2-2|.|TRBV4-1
TGCGCCAGCAGCCAATCCCTAGCACTGAACACCGGGGAGCTGTTTTTT
CASSQSLALNTGELFF
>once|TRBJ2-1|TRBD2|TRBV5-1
TGCGCCAGCAGCTCCGGGGGGGCGGAGGGCAATGAGCAGTTCTTC
CASSSGGAEGNEQFF
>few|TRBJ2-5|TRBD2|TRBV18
TGTGCCAGCTCACCACCGGGAAGCGGGGGGGCCCAAGAGACCCAGTACTTC
CASSPPGSGGAQETQYF
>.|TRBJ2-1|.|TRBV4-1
TGCGCCAGCAGCCAAGATCCCGCTAGCTTCTCCTACAATGAGCAGTTCTTC
CASSQDPASFSYNEQFF
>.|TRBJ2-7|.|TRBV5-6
TGTGCCAGCAGCGCAGACCAGGGGCCTTACGAGCAGTACTTC
CASSADQGPYEQYF
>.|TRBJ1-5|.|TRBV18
TGTGCCAGCTCCCTATATGAGGCCAATCAGCCCCAGCATTTT
CASSLYEANQPQHF
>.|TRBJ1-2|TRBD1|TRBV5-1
TGCGCCAGCAGCGGGGGACAGGGGCCAGGTCAGGGCTACACCTTC
CASSGGQGPGQGYTF
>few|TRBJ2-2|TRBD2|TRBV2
TGTGCCAGCAGGAGACTAGCGGGGGGGCTAGGTTCCGGGGAGCTGTTTTTT
CASRRLAGGLGSGELFF
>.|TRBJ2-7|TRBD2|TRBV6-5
TGTGCCAGCAGTTACCCCCGGGGGGGAAGCTACGAGCAGTACTTC
CASSYPRGGSYEQYF
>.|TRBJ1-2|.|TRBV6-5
TGTGCCAGCAGAAAAACCAGGGCTAACTATGGCTACACCTTC
CASRKTRANYGYTF
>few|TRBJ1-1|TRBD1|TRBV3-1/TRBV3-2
TGTGCCAGCAGCCAAAATCGACAGGGATCTGAAGCTTTCTTT
CASSQNRQGSEAFF
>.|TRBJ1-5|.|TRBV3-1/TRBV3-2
TGTGCCAGCAGCATAAATAGCAATCAGCCCCAGCATTTT
CASSINSNQPQHF
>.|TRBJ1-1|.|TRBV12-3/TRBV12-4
TGTGCCAGCAGTTTCGACAGTAACACTGAAGCTTTCTTT
CASSFDSNTEAFF
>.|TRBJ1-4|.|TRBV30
TGTGCCTGGAGCGAATCACAAGAAAAACTGTTTTTT
CAWSESQEKLFF
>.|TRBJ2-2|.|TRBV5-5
TGTGCCAGCAGCTCGATTTCAGGTTTCACCGGGGAGCTGTTTTTT
CASSSISGFTGELFF
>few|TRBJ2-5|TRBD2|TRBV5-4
TGTGCCAGCAGCTTGGGATGGGACATAGCGGGGGGGGCAGGGACCCAGTACTTC
CASSLGWDIAGGAGTQYF